A selection of T cell receptor beta chains follows, all from one sample in a study of blood T cells in healthy people across ages. TCRdb re-derived calls from the 5' RACE reads in MiXCR, one entry per CDR3 protein. The table lists 590,000 or so distinct CDR3 sequences, under 30% of them singletons, with approximately 14% in the top ten. The specimen was blood. The receptor source for this set is a woman of 80 years or more in good health. The CDR3 runs from the conserved cysteine through the conserved F or W. D genes are given only for firm matches. Expanded clones get a size class; other rows say once, few or many, or leave the size out.

d_call,clone_size,j_call,v_call,cdr3_aa,cdr3_nt
TRBD2,NA,TRBJ2-2,TRBV9,CASSAASGGPTGELFF,TGTGCCAGCAGCGCCGCTAGCGGGGGGCCCACCGGGGAGCTGTTTTTT
TRBD2,many,TRBJ2-3,TRBV5-6,CASSRTSGITDTQYF,TGTGCCAGCAGCAGGACTAGCGGCATCACAGATACGCAGTATTTT
NA,many,TRBJ1-5,TRBV6-2/TRBV6-3,CATPGVQHF,TGTGCCACCCCCGGAGTACAGCATTTT
TRBD1,NA,TRBJ1-1,TRBV30,CAWSSAGTGSTEAFF,TGTGCCTGGAGTTCCGCCGGGACAGGGAGCACTGAAGCTTTCTTT
NA,many,TRBJ2-1,TRBV7-2,CASSLDSGLLQEQFF,TGTGCCAGCAGCTTAGACTCTGGACTGCTGCAGGAGCAGTTCTTC
TRBD2,NA,TRBJ2-7,TRBV5-1,CASSRLAGEAGYEQYF,TGCGCCAGCAGCCGGCTAGCGGGAGAAGCAGGATACGAGCAGTACTTC
NA,many,TRBJ1-2,TRBV27,CASSPGNSPNYGYTF,TGTGCCAGCAGTCCCGGGAACAGTCCTAACTATGGCTACACCTTC
TRBD1,many,TRBJ1-2,TRBV27,CASSSSVGVGTGVYGYTF,TGTGCCAGCAGTTCCAGTGTAGGCGTCGGGACAGGGGTCTATGGCTACACCTTC
TRBD1,many,TRBJ1-6,TRBV7-8,CASSLSALGTGGSPLHF,TGTGCCAGCAGCTTATCGGCCCTCGGGACAGGAGGTTCACCCCTCCACTTT
NA,many,TRBJ2-3,TRBV7-2,CASSLVGGWEDTQYF,TGTGCCAGCAGCTTAGTTGGGGGGTGGGAAGATACGCAGTATTTT
NA,few,TRBJ1-2,TRBV7-3,CASSLTPGARGGYTF,TGTGCCAGCAGCTTAACGCCCGGGGCGCGAGGTGGCTACACCTTC
TRBD1,many,TRBJ1-2,TRBV7-9,CASSRPTGTGEYGYTF,TGTGCCAGCAGCCGACCGACCGGGACAGGGGAATATGGCTACACCTTC
NA,NA,TRBJ1-5,TRBV20-1,CSASFLRGRAHQPQHF,TGCAGTGCTAGCTTCCTTCGGGGCCGGGCCCATCAGCCCCAGCATTTT
NA,many,TRBJ2-5,TRBV7-2,CASSEQRAHQETQYF,TGTGCCAGCAGCGAACAAAGGGCACACCAAGAGACCCAGTACTTC
NA,NA,TRBJ2-1,TRBV29-1,CSVSGRLGGSYNEQFF,TGCAGCGTCTCAGGGCGACTGGGAGGCTCCTACAATGAGCAGTTCTTC
NA,many,TRBJ2-7,TRBV9,CASSLGPFSYEQYF,TGTGCCAGCAGCCTCGGACCGTTCTCCTACGAGCAGTACTTC
TRBD2,NA,TRBJ2-2,TRBV5-1,CASSLGASGGFTGELFF,TGCGCCAGCAGCTTGGGAGCTAGCGGGGGATTCACCGGGGAGCTGTTTTTT
NA,many,TRBJ1-1,TRBV4-1,CASSRRENTEAFF,TGCGCCAGCAGCCGCAGGGAGAACACTGAAGCTTTCTTT
TRBD1,many,TRBJ2-1,TRBV5-1,CASRDRQGSDNEQFF,TGCGCCAGCAGGGACAGACAGGGTTCAGACAATGAGCAGTTCTTC
NA,many,TRBJ2-5,TRBV6-2/TRBV6-3,CASSYSSPSRTQYF,TGTGCCAGCAGTTACTCGAGCCCGTCCAGGACCCAGTACTTC
NA,NA,TRBJ2-7,TRBV5-1,CASSLYSSNEQYF,TGCGCCAGCAGCTTGTACTCTTCGAACGAGCAGTACTTC
NA,many,TRBJ2-1,TRBV19,CASSITGGRYNEQFF,TGTGCCAGTAGTATAACCGGGGGCCGGTACAATGAGCAGTTCTTC
NA,many,TRBJ2-1,TRBV6-5,CASSRDYRDPREQFF,TGTGCCAGCAGCCGAGATTACCGGGACCCCCGGGAGCAGTTCTTC
NA,NA,TRBJ2-7,TRBV28,CASSTEGPLRPYEQYF,TGTGCCAGCAGTACGGAGGGACCCCTAAGGCCCTACGAGCAGTACTTC
NA,NA,TRBJ2-7,TRBV7-2,CAGSLELASSYEQYF,TGTGCCGGCAGCTTAGAGCTAGCTTCGTCCTACGAGCAGTACTTC
NA,few,TRBJ2-3,TRBV9,CASSLIGGRTDTQYF,TGTGCCAGCAGCCTGATAGGGGGACGCACAGATACGCAGTATTTT
NA,many,TRBJ2-7,TRBV25-1,CASSEWFDGTYEQYF,TGTGCCAGCAGTGAATGGTTCGATGGGACCTACGAGCAGTACTTC
NA,few,TRBJ2-2,TRBV29-1,CSVLVGGTGELFF,TGCAGCGTTCTTGTGGGGGGCACCGGGGAGCTGTTTTTT
TRBD1,few,TRBJ2-3,TRBV12-3/TRBV12-4,CASSTRTGGTDAQYF,TGTGCCAGCAGTACGAGGACAGGGGGCACAGATGCGCAGTATTTT
NA,many,TRBJ2-3,TRBV7-2,CASSDTRSTDTQYF,TGTGCCAGCAGCGACACGCGCAGCACAGATACGCAGTATTTT
TRBD1,NA,TRBJ1-4,TRBV5-1,CASRLDRTNEKLFF,TGCGCCAGCAGACTGGACAGGACGAATGAAAAACTGTTTTTT
NA,many,TRBJ2-3,TRBV7-3,CASSVFGTITDTQYF,TGTGCCAGCAGCGTATTCGGGACCATTACAGATACGCAGTATTTT
NA,few,TRBJ1-4,TRBV4-2,CASSQELRGSEKLFF,TGTGCCAGCAGCCAAGAACTCAGAGGGAGTGAAAAACTGTTTTTT
NA,NA,TRBJ2-2,TRBV24-1,CATSENRDTGELFF,TGTGCCACCAGTGAAAACAGGGACACCGGGGAGCTGTTTTTT
TRBD1,many,TRBJ2-7,TRBV6-5,CASSLVQLSGTGFGFEQYF,TGTGCCAGCAGCTTAGTTCAACTCTCCGGGACAGGGTTCGGATTCGAGCAGTACTTC
NA,once,TRBJ2-5,TRBV11-2,CASSLGPWDQETQYF,TGTGCCAGCAGCTTAGGTCCGTGGGACCAAGAGACCCAGTACTTC
NA,NA,TRBJ1-4,TRBV20-1,CSARDSKIGEKLFF,TGCAGTGCTAGAGATTCGAAGATAGGTGAAAAACTGTTTTTT
NA,NA,TRBJ2-1,TRBV24-1,CATSDPQMTANYNEQFF,TGTGCCACCAGTGACCCTCAGATGACGGCTAACTACAATGAGCAGTTCTTC
NA,NA,TRBJ2-7,TRBV29-1,CSVVTGLGYEQYF,TGCAGCGTTGTCACTGGACTGGGCTACGAGCAGTACTTC
NA,few,TRBJ1-1,TRBV5-1,CASSLAGQPQNTEAFF,TGCGCCAGCAGCTTGGCCGGGCAGCCCCAGAACACTGAAGCTTTCTTT
NA,few,TRBJ2-7,TRBV14,CASSQDLWRGAYNEQYF,TGTGCCAGCAGCCAAGATCTTTGGAGGGGCGCCTACAATGAGCAGTACTTC
NA,many,TRBJ1-5,TRBV29-1,CSAGTSRNQPQHF,TGCAGCGCCGGGACATCCCGCAATCAGCCCCAGCATTTT
TRBD1,many,TRBJ1-2,TRBV27,CASSLTGQGLYGYTF,TGTGCCAGCAGTTTGACTGGACAGGGCCTCTATGGCTACACCTTC
NA,NA,TRBJ1-1,TRBV27,CAGSFGGTEAFF,TGTGCCGGCAGTTTCGGGGGCACTGAAGCTTTCTTT
TRBD2,NA,TRBJ2-1,TRBV5-4,CASSLLGTKETQFF,TGTGCCAGCAGCCTTCTCGGGACTAAAGAGACCCAGTTCTTC
NA,many,TRBJ2-7,TRBV5-1,CASSLGRGARDAYSYEQYF,TGCGCCAGCAGCTTGGGTCGGGGGGCCAGGGACGCCTACTCCTACGAGCAGTACTTC
TRBD1,many,TRBJ1-2,TRBV7-3,CASSPDGAGGANGHGYTF,TGTGCCAGCAGCCCGGACGGGGCAGGGGGCGCTAATGGCCATGGCTACACCTTC
TRBD1,NA,TRBJ1-1,TRBV18,CASSPGQGTGGTEAFF,TGTGCCAGCTCACCGGGACAGGGGACGGGGGGCACTGAAGCTTTCTTT
NA,few,TRBJ1-1,TRBV5-1,CASSLGLGHLNTEAFF,TGCGCCAGCAGCTTGGGTTTGGGACACTTGAACACTGAAGCTTTCTTT
TRBD1,many,TRBJ1-2,TRBV4-3,CASSQDDRGYGYTF,TGCGCCAGCAGCCAAGACGACAGGGGCTATGGCTACACCTTC
TRBD1,NA,TRBJ1-5,TRBV12-3/TRBV12-4,CASSLVDRVARQPQHF,TGTGCCAGCAGTTTAGTGGACAGGGTGGCTCGTCAGCCCCAGCATTTT
NA,NA,TRBJ2-4,TRBV7-2,CASSLATGRGIQYF,TGTGCCAGCAGCTTAGCCACAGGGCGGGGCATTCAGTACTTC
TRBD2,NA,TRBJ2-7,TRBV5-1,CASSLAGGASYNEQYF,TGCGCCAGCAGCTTGGCCGGGGGGGCATCCTACAATGAGCAGTACTTC
TRBD2,NA,TRBJ2-3,TRBV20-1,CSAPRPSGGTDTQYF,TGCAGTGCCCCTCGTCCTAGCGGGGGTACAGATACGCAGTATTTT
TRBD2,NA,TRBJ2-1,TRBV7-2,CASSLEAAGSYNEQFF,TGTGCCAGCAGCTTAGAAGCAGCGGGGTCCTACAATGAGCAGTTCTTC